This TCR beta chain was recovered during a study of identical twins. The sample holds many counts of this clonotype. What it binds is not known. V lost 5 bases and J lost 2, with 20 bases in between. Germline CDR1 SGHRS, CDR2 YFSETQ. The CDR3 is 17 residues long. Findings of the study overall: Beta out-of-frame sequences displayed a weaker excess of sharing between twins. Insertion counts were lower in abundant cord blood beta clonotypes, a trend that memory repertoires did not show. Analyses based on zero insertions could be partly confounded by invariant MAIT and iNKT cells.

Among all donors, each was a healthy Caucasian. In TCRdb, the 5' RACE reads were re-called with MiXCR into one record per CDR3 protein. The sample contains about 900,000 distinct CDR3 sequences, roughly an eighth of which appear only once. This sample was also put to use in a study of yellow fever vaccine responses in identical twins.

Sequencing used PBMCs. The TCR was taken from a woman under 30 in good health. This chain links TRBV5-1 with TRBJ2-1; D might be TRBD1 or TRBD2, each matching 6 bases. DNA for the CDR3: TGCGCCAGCAGTCCCGTCCGGGGGCTCCTCACCTACAATGAGCAGTTCTTC. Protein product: CASSPVRGLLTYNEQFF.